The 20 T cell receptor beta chains below come from one sample, sequenced in a study of blood T cells in healthy people across ages. The authors ran a second PCR of about 6 to 11 cycles using a sample-barcoded 5' primer and a J-beta primer mix. TCRdb fed the 5' RACE reads into MiXCR, producing one record per CDR3 protein. The data contain around 870,000 distinct CDR3 sequences, around 28% of them seen just once; the ten biggest clones take up about 18%. Material: blood. The source is a woman older than 75 in good health.

J is TRBJ1-1 and V is TRBV7-6; 8 nucleotides match TRBD1. Germline V gene lookup returns CDR1 SGHVS and CDR2 FNYEAQ. The CDR3 has 15 amino acids. V lost 3 bases to trimming and J lost 5 bases; unmatched junction nucleotides: 8. DNA of the CDR3: TGTGCCAGCAGCTTGACCTCAGGGGGCTGGACTGAAGCTTTCTTT. Translating it yields CASSLTSGGWTEAFF. The entire variable domain, with the rest obtained from reference TRBV7-6 and TRBJ1-1, is as follows: GAGVSQSPRYKVTKRGQDVALRCDPISGHVSLYWYRQALGQGPEFLTYFNYEAQQDKSGLPNDRFSAERPEGSISTLTIQRTEQRDSAMYRCASSLTSGGWTEAFFGQGTRLTVV.

Points on this clonotype: This may be a read error, as it is one base from a much larger clone. V and J are TRBV3-1 and TRBJ2-7, with D possibly TRBD2 on 6 matching bases. Germline CDR1 is LGHDT and CDR2 is YNNKEL (reference sequence). Trimming left V 6 bases short and J 7 bases short, with 19 bases between. The CDR3 runs to 14 residues. CDR3 residues: CASSRTGEYNEQYF. The DNA of the CDR3 is TGTGCCAGCAGTCGGACGGGGGAATACAATGAGCAGTACTTC.

This clonotype was observed a few times. The V call is TRBV4-3, the J call TRBJ1-2, with D tentatively TRBD1 (6 bases). V shed 1 base and J shed 9 bases, with 12 bases lying between them. Per the germline V gene, CDR1 is LGHNA and CDR2 is YSLEER. The CDR3 consists of 13 residues. The CDR3: CASSQAGAFSYTF. The CDR3 DNA is TGCGCCAGCAGCCAAGCGGGGGCTTTCAGCTACACCTTC.

Turning to this clonotype: An end of the junction does not agree with germline; a read error may underlie this. V usage is TRBV15 and J usage is TRBJ2-4; the D gene is possibly TRBD2 (5 bases). Germline CDR1 reads LNHNV; CDR2 reads YYDKDF (reference sequence). The CDR3 length is 11 residues. CDR3 sequence: CATSSGVTQYF. DNA for the CDR3: TGTGCCACAAGCAGCGGTGTAACCCAGTACTTC.

There are many counts of this clonotype. The DNA of the CDR3 is TGTGCCAGCACGGAGTCCCAAGGCAAAAACATTCAGTACTTC. Amino acids: CASTESQGKNIQYF. The chain couples TRBV6-5 to TRBJ2-4; D is unclear. V was cut by 7 bases and J by 3 bases, with 13 bases left in between. The V gene's germline CDR1 is MNHEY and CDR2 SVGAGI. This CDR3 has 14 amino acids.

V gene TRBV10-3 combines with J gene TRBJ2-3; 8 bases match TRBD2. The CDR3 totals 16 residues. The V gene's germline CDR1 is ENHRY and CDR2 SYGVKD. Trimming took 4 bases from V and 0 from J; bases not matched to a gene: 6. The CDR3 DNA is TGTGCCATCAGTGCGGGGGGGGCCCTTAGCACAGATACGCAGTATTTT. It yields the protein CAISAGGALSTDTQYF.

The chain uses TRBV2 and TRBJ1-5; D unresolved. The germline V and J ends were trimmed by 6 bases and 2 bases, with 8 bases remaining between them. The CDR3 is 13 amino acids. Germline CDR1 SNHLY, CDR2 FYNNEI. The CDR3 sequence is CASRLLGNQPQHF. CDR3 in DNA: TGTGCCAGCAGGCTACTAGGCAATCAGCCCCAGCATTTT.

The chain employs TRBV12-3 or TRBV12-4 and TRBJ2-1; 11 bases match TRBD2. V lost 6 bases to trimming and J lost 4 bases; unmatched junction nucleotides: 5. The CDR3 is made up of 15 amino acids. The CDR3 nucleotides are TGTGCCAGCAGGGGACTAGCGGAGAATTACAATGAGCAGTTCTTC. Its protein product is CASRGLAENYNEQFF.

This clonotype was seen a few times. This may arise from a read error, as a much more abundant clone is one base away. V usage is TRBV29-1 and J usage is TRBJ2-1; 7 nucleotides align to TRBD2. The V gene's germline CDR1 is SQVTM and CDR2 ANQGSEA. The CDR3 consists of 12 residues. The CDR3: CIAGEKWNEQFF. The CDR3, as DNA: TGCATCGCGGGGGAAAAATGGAATGAGCAGTTCTTC.

This clonotype was recorded a few times. The chain combines TRBV25-1 with TRBJ1-2; D gene ambiguous. The V gene lost 1 base and the J gene lost 7 bases, with 16 bases spanning the gap. This CDR3 contains 15 residues. Germline-derived CDR1 and CDR2 are MGHDK and SYGVNS. The CDR3 DNA reads TGTGCCAGCAGTGAATCGGCAGGATGGGCAACTGGCTACACCTTC. The encoded protein is CASSESAGWATGYTF.

The J gene is TRBJ2-1, the V gene TRBV7-9, with D maybe TRBD1 (6 bases). This CDR3 region has 16 residues. Looked up from germline, CDR1 is SEHNR and CDR2 is FQNEAQ (reference sequence). Trimming left V 5 bases short and J 10 bases short, with 24 bases between. The CDR3 region has the DNA TGTGCCAGCAGCGTGAGCAGGGGCCTTATATCCTACGAGCAGTTCTTC. It translates to CASSVSRGLISYEQFF.

This clonotype was counted only a few times. V and J are TRBV20-1 and TRBJ2-5; TRBD1 matches 10 bases. The J segment lost 2 bases and the V segment lost 6 bases, leaving 12 bases of the junction unmatched. Germline V gene sequence: CDR1 DFQATT, CDR2 SNEGSKA (reference sequence). CDR3 length equals 16 residues. CDR3 DNA: TGCAGTGCGAGACAGGGGGCCATATTATCACAAGAGACCCAGTACTTC. Translating it yields CSARQGAILSQETQYF.

This chain joins TRBV2 and TRBJ2-5, with 9 bases lining up with TRBD1. V dropped 0 bases and J dropped 1; count of bases not matched to a gene: 3. Per germline, CDR1 SNHLY and CDR2 FYNNEI. There are 16 residues in the CDR3. CDR3 DNA: TGTGCCAGCAGTGAAGCCCGACAGGGGGGCCAAGAGACCCAGTACTTC. Protein sequence: CASSEARQGGQETQYF.

This clonotype was detected once. J is TRBJ2-3 and V is TRBV20-1; 10 bases map to TRBD1. This CDR3 is built from 13 residues. The V and J ends lost 1 base and 7 bases, in that order; junction bases with no gene match: 2. Germline lookup yields CDR1 DFQATT and CDR2 SNEGSKA (reference sequence). CDR3 in amino acids: CSARGGQGNTQYF. CDR3 in DNA: TGCAGTGCTAGAGGGGGACAGGGGAATACGCAGTATTTT.

This chain joins TRBV5-1 and TRBJ1-1; no clear D. CDR3 size: 16 residues. Germline lookup yields CDR1 SGHRS and CDR2 YFSETQ. Trimming removed 2 bases at V and 5 bases at J, with 19 bases between. Here the CDR3 reads CASSLGSNTLGTEAFF. As DNA, the CDR3 is TGCGCCAGCAGCTTAGGCAGTAACACCCTGGGGACTGAAGCTTTCTTT.

This clonotype was observed many times. This sequence joins TRBV10-3 and TRBJ1-6; tentatively, D is TRBD1 (5 bases). The CDR3 totals 13 residues. CDR1 is ENHRY, CDR2 SYGVKD, per germline. V lost 7 bases and J 6 bases, leaving 10 bases between the germline ends. CDR3 nucleotides: TGTGCCATCAAACAGGAGACTAATTCACCCCTCCACTTT. Protein product: CAIKQETNSPLHF.

This chain uses TRBV28 with TRBJ1-1; possible D gene TRBD1, 6 bases. The length of the CDR3 is 13 residues. Trimming shortened V by 3 bases and J by 11 bases, and 16 bases separated the two germline ends. CDR1 MDHEN and CDR2 SYDVKM come from the germline V gene. CDR3 sequence: CASSFGTQAGAFF. In DNA, the CDR3 is TGTGCCAGCAGTTTCGGGACACAAGCTGGTGCTTTCTTT.

This clonotype was counted only a few times. CDR3 sequence reads: CASSYPGDRTEAFF. As DNA, the CDR3 is TGTGCCAGCAGTTACCCAGGGGATAGGACTGAAGCTTTCTTT. V is TRBV6-2 or TRBV6-3 and J is TRBJ1-1; TRBD1 is a possible D gene (6 bases). With 2 bases removed from V and 5 bases from J, the gap between germline ends came to 12 bases. CDR3 length: 14 amino acids. Germline lookup yields CDR1 MNHEY and CDR2 SVGEGT.

Regarding this clonotype: A junction end diverges from the germline sequence, so it may reflect a read error. The chain is built from TRBV20-1 and TRBJ2-1, with a possible D match to TRBD2 (7 bases). The J call could be wrong; TRBJ2-7 is a better fit for the DNA end. Germline assignment: CDR1 DFQATT and CDR2 SNEGSKA (reference sequence). This CDR3 comprises 14 residues. The CDR3 region is CSTRGGSSYNEQYF. The CDR3 DNA follows: TGCAGTACTAGGGGGGGCTCCTCCTACAATGAGCAGTACTTC.

A remark on this clonotype: The junction does not match germline at one end; this may be a read error. V gene TRBV6-2 or TRBV6-3 combines with J gene TRBJ2-1; perhaps D is TRBD1 or TRBD2 (6 bases each). This CDR3 region has 15 residues. The V gene's germline CDR1 is MNHEY and CDR2 SVGEGT. The CDR3 region is CAGSYGIGGRNEQFF. CDR3 nucleotide sequence: TGTGCCGGCAGTTACGGGATAGGGGGGAGGAATGAGCAGTTCTTC.